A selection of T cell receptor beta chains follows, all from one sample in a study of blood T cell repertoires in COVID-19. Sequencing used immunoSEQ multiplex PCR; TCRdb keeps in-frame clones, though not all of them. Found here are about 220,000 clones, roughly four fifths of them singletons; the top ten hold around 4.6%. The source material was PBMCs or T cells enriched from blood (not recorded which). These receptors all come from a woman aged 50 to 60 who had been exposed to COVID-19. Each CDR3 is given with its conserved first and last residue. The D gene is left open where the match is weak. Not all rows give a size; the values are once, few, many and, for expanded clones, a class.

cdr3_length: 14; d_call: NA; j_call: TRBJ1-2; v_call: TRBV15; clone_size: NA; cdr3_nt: TGTGCCACCAGCAGAGTGGGCACGTTCTATGGCTACACCTTC; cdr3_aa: CATSRVGTFYGYTF
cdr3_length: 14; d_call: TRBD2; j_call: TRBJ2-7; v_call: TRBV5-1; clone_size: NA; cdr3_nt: TGCGCCAGCAGCGGGGCCGGCGGGGGGGCGGATTGGTACTTC; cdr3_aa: CASSGAGGGADWYF
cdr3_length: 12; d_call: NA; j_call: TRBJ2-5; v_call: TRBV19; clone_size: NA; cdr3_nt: TGTGCCAGTAGTATACGGGGTGGGACCCAGTACTTC; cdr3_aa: CASSIRGGTQYF
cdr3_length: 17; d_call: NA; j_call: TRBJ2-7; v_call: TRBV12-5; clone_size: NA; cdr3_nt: TGTGCTAGTGGTTTGGTACTCGGCCGACGGAGCTCCTACGAGCAGTACTTC; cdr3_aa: CASGLVLGRRSSYEQYF
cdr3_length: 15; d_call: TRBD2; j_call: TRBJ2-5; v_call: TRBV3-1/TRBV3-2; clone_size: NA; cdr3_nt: TGTGCCAGCAGCTCGTCCCGGGGGGGCGGGGAGACCCAGTACTTC; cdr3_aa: CASSSSRGGGETQYF
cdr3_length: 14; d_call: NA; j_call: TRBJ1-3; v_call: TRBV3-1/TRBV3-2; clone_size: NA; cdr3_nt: TGTGCCAGCAGCCAAGCCTCCTCTGGAAACACCATATATTTT; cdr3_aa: CASSQASSGNTIYF
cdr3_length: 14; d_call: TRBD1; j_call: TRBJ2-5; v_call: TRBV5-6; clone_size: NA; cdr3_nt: TGTGCCAGCAGCTTGACAGGGGGGCAAGAGACCCAGTACTTC; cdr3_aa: CASSLTGGQETQYF
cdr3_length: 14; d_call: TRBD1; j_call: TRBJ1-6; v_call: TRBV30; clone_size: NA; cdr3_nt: TGTGCCTGGAGAGTTTCGACAGGGCGGTTTGCCCTCCACTTT; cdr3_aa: CAWRVSTGRFALHF
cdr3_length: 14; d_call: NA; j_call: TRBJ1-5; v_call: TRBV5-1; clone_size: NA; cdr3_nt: TGCGCCAACAACCGAGGCAGGGTTAGTAGGCCCCAGCATTTT; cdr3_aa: CANNRGRVSRPQHF
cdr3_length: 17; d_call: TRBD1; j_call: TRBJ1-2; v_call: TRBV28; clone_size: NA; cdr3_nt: TGTGCCAGCAGTTTAGTAAGGGACAGGGAGCCTAACTATGGCTACACCTTC; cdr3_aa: CASSLVRDREPNYGYTF
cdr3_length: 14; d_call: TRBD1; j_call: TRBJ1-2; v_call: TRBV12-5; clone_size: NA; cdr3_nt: TGTGCTAGTGGTTTAAAACAGGGGGGTCATGGCTACACCTTC; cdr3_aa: CASGLKQGGHGYTF
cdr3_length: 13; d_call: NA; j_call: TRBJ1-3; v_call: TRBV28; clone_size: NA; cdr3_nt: TGTGCCATCCAGGGCAATCCTGGAAACACCATATATTTT; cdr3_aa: CAIQGNPGNTIYF
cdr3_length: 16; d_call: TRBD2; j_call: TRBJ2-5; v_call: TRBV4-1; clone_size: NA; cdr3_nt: TGCGCCAGCAGCCAAGTCCGCGGGGGGGCGGGAGAGACCCAGTACTTC; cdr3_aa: CASSQVRGGAGETQYF
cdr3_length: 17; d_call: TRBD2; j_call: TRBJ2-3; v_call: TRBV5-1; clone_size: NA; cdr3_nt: TGCGCCAGCTCTAGCCCCTCAGGCGGGGGTCTCACAGATACGCAGTATTTT; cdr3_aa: CASSSPSGGGLTDTQYF
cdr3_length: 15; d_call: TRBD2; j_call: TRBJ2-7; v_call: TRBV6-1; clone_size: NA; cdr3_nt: TGTGCCAGCAGTGAACTAGCGGGCCTCTCCTACGAGCAGTACTTC; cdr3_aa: CASSELAGLSYEQYF
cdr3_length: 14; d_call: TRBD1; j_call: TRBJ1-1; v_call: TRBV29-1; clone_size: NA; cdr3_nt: TGCAGCGTCGCGGTGACAGGGGGCAAGACTGAAGCTTTCTTT; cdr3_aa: CSVAVTGGKTEAFF
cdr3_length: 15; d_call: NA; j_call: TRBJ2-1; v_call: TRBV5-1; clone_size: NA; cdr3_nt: TGCGCCAGCAGTCAAACAGGAAGCTCCTACAATGAGCAGTTCTTC; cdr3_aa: CASSQTGSSYNEQFF
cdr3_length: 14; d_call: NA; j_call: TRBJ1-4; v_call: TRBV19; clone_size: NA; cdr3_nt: TGTGCCAGTAGTATTAGAGCAACTAATGAAAAACTGTTTTTT; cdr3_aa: CASSIRATNEKLFF
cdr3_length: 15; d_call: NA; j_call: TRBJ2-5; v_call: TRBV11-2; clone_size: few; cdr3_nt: TGTGCCAGCAGCTTAGCGGCGGGGAGACGGGAGACCCAGTACTTC; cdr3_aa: CASSLAAGRRETQYF
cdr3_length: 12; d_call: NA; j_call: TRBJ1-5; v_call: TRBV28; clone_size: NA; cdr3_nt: TGTGCCAGCAGTTTAACCGACGGGTTGGTACATTTT; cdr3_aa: CASSLTDGLVHF
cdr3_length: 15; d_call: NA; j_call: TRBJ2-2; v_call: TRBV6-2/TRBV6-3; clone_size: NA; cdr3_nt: TGTGCCAGCAGTTCTTCTTCACCGCCGGCCGGGGAGCTGTTTTTT; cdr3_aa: CASSSSSPPAGELFF
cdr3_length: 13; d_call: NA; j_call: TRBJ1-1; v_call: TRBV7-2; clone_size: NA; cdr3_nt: TGTGCCAGCAGCGCGAGGAGAGGAACTGAAGCTTTCTTT; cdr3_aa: CASSARRGTEAFF
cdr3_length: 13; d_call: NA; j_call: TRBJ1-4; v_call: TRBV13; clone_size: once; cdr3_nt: TGTGCCAGCAGCTTAGGGGAGAGTGAAAAACTGTTTTTT; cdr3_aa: CASSLGESEKLFF
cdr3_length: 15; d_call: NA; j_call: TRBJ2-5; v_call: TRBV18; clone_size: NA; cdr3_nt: TGTGCCAGCTCACCAGTTCAGGGTGCAGGGGAGACCCAGTACTTC; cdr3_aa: CASSPVQGAGETQYF
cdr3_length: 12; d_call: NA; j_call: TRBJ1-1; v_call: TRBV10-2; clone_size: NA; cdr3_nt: TGCGCCAGCAATTTAGGGGGGGATGAAGCTTTCTTT; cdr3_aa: CASNLGGDEAFF
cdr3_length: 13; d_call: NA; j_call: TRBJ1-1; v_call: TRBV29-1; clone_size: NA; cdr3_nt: TGCAGCGCCCGTCGCGGAGTGGGAGGGGAAGCTTTCTTT; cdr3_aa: CSARRGVGGEAFF
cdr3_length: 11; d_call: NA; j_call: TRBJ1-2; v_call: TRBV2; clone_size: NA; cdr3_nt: TGTGCCAGCGCGGTCCAGTACGGCTACACCTTC; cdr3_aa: CASAVQYGYTF
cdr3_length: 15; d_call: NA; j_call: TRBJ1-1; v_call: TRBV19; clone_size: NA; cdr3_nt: TGTGCCAGTAATTATCGGGATGGGGGCGCCACTGAAGCTTTCTTT; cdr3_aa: CASNYRDGGATEAFF
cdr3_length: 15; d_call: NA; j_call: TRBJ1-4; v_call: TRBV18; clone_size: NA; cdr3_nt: TGTGCCAGCTCACGTGGAGGTGCGGCGAAGGAAAAACTGTTTTTT; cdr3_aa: CASSRGGAAKEKLFF
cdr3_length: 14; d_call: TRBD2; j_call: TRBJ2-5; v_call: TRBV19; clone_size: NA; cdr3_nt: TGTGCCAGTAGGGCTAGCGGGGGCCAAGAGACCCAGTACTTC; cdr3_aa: CASRASGGQETQYF
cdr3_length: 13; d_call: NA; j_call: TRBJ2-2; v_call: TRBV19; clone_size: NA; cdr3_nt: TGTGCCAGTGGCAGGGCCGGCACCGGGGAGCTGTTTTTT; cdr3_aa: CASGRAGTGELFF
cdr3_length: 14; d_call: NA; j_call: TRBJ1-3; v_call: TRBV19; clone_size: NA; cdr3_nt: TGTGCCAGTAGTATTCCGGGGAAGGGAAACACCATATATTTT; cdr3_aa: CASSIPGKGNTIYF
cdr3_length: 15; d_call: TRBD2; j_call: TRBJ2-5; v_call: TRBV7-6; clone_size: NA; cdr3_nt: TGTGCCAGCAGCTTAGCAACTAGCGGGGGAGAGACCCAGTACTTC; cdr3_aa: CASSLATSGGETQYF
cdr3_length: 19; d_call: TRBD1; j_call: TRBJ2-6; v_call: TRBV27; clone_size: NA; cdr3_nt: TGTGCCAGCAGTTTAGTGCGGAGACAGGGGTTATCTGGGGCCAACGTCCTGACTTTC; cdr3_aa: CASSLVRRQGLSGANVLTF
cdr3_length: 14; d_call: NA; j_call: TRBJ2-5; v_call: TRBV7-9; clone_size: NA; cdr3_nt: TGTGCCAGCAGCTTATCGTCTAGCAGGGAGACCCAGTACTTC; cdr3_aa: CASSLSSSRETQYF
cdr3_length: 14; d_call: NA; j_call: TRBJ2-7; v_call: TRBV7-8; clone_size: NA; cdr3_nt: TGTGCCAGCAGCTTAGAACCTCAGGGGTTCGAGCAGTACTTC; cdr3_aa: CASSLEPQGFEQYF
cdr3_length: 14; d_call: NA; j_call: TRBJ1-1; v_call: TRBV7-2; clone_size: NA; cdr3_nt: TGTGCCAGCAGCTTAACCTACAGGGACACTGAAGCTTTCTTT; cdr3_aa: CASSLTYRDTEAFF
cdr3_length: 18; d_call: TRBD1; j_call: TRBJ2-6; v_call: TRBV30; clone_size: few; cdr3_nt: TGTGCCTGGAGGGCCCTTTGGGACAGGGGGCAAGGGGCCAACGTCCTGACTTTC; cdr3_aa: CAWRALWDRGQGANVLTF
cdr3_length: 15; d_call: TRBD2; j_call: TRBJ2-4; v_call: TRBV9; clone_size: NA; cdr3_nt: TGTGCCAGCAGCTCTAGCGGGGGGGCCGGGAACATTCAGTACTTC; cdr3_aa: CASSSSGGAGNIQYF
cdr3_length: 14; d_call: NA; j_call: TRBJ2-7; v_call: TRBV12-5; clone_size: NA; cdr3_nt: TGTGCTAGTGGTTTGACTGGGACATCAAACGAGCAGTACTTC; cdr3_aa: CASGLTGTSNEQYF
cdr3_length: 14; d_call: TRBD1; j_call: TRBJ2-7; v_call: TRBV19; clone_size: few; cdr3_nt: TGTGCCAGTAGTACCCCCGCGGACAGGTACGAGCAGTACTTC; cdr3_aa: CASSTPADRYEQYF
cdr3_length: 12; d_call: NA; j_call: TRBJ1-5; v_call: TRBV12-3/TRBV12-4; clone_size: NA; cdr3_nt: TGTGCCAGCAGTCTCGGGACACACACCGGGCATTTT; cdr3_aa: CASSLGTHTGHF
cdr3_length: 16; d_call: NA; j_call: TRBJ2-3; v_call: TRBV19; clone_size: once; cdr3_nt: TGTGCCAGTAGTATAAGGGACAATCCTTCACCAGATACGCAGTATTTT; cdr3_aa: CASSIRDNPSPDTQYF
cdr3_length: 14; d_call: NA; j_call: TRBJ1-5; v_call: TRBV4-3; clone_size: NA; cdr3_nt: TGCGCCAGCAGCCAAGAACCTAGGGGCCAGCCCCAGCATTTT; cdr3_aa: CASSQEPRGQPQHF
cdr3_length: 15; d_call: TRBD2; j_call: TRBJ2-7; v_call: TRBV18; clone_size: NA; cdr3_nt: TGTGCCAGCTCACCACCGGACCAGGGAGGGAGGAAGCAGTACTTC; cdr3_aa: CASSPPDQGGRKQYF
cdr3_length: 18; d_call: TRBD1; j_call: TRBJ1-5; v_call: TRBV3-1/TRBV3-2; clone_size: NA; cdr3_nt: TGTGCCAGCAGCCAAGATTCGGCGGAGGGGGCTGCTTGGCAGCCCCAGCATTTT; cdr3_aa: CASSQDSAEGAAWQPQHF
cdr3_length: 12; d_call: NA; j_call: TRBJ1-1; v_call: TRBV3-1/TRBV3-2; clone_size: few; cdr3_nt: TGTGCCAGCAGCCAAGAAGGGGCCCAAGCTTTCTTT; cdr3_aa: CASSQEGAQAFF
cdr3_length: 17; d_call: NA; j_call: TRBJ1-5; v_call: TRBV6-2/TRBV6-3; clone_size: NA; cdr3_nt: TGTGCCAGCAGTTCCCCCCACCGGGGGGAAGGCAATCAGCCCCAGCATTTT; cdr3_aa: CASSSPHRGEGNQPQHF
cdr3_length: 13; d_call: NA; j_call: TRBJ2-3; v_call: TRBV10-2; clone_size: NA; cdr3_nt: TGCGCCAGCAGCGGGGGAACCACAGATACGCAGTATTTT; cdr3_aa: CASSGGTTDTQYF
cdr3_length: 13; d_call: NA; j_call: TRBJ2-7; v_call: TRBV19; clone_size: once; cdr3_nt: TGTGCCAGTAGTAACCGGGTATCCTACGAGCAGTACTTC; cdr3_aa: CASSNRVSYEQYF
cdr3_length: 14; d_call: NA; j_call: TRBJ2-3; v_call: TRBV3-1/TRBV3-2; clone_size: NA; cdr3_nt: TGTGCCAGTTATTCGAGTCAGAGAGGGGATACGCAGTATTTT; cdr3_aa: CASYSSQRGDTQYF
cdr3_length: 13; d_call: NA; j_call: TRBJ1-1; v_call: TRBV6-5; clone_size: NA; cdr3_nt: TGTGCCAGCCGTTGGCAGGCGAACACTGAAGCTTTCTTT; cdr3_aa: CASRWQANTEAFF